This T cell receptor (beta chain) was obtained from a study of vaccination and CD4 T cells after COVID-19. The CDR3 is 17 residues long. CDR1 MGHRA and CDR2 YSYEKL come from the germline V gene. V lost 0 bases to trimming and J lost 4 bases, with 16 bases between them. This clonotype was seen only a few times. Its antigen is not known. Oncomine TCR Beta short-read sequencing was applied to DNA from cultured CD4+ T cells. One entry per CDR3 protein, called by TCRdb with MiXCR from the PCR reads. The sample includes 11,000 or so distinct CDR3 sequences, over 40% of them seen just once. Specified treatment: 10-day PBMC culture with coronavirus spike peptide pools or control peptides (ViraFEST assay).

This rearrangement joins TRBV4-1 to TRBJ1-5; tentative D call: TRBD1 (6 bases). Material: CD4+ T cells from blood, cultured in vitro. The TCR comes from a human donor who had recovered from COVID-19. The CDR3 region has the DNA TGCGCCAGCAGCCAAGAAGTACTACAGGGAGGTAATCAGCCCCAGCATTTT. Translating gives CASSQEVLQGGNQPQHF.